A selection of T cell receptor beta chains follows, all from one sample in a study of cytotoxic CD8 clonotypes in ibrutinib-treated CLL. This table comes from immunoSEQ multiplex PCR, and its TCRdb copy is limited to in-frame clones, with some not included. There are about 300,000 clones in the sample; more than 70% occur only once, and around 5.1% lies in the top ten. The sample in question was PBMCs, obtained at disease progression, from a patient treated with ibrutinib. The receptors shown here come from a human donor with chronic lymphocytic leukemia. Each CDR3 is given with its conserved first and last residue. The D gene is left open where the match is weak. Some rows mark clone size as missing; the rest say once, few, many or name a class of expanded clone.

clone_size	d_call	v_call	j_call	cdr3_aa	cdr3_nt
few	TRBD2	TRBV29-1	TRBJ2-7	CSARLAGGPYGQYF	TGCAGCGCCCGACTAGCGGGAGGCCCCTACGGGCAGTACTTC
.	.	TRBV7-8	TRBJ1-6	CASSLQQVNSPLHF	TGTGCCAGCAGCTTACAACAGGTGAATTCACCCCTCCACTTT
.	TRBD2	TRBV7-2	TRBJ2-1	CASSLAGGSLGNEQFF	TGTGCCAGCAGCTTAGCTGGCGGGAGCTTAGGCAATGAGCAGTTCTTC
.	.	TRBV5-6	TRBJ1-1	CASSLLGVEDTEAFF	TGTGCCAGCAGCTTGTTGGGCGTAGAGGACACTGAAGCTTTCTTT
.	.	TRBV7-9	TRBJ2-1	CASSLTRDNEQFF	TGTGCCAGCAGCTTAACCAGGGACAATGAGCAGTTCTTC
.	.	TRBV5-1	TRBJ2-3	CASSLSGRDTQYF	TGCGCCAGCAGCTTGTCAGGGCGAGATACGCAGTATTTT
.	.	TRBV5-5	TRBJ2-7	CASSQSGLLREQYF	TGTGCCAGCAGTCAGTCCGGGCTCTTGAGGGAGCAGTACTTC
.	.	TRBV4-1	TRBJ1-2	CASSQEGRPRYGYTF	TGCGCCAGCAGCCAAGAAGGCAGGCCTAGATATGGCTACACCTTC
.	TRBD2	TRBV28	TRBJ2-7	CASRRYAGVGYEQYF	TGTGCCAGCAGGAGATACGCGGGAGTGGGCTACGAGCAGTACTTC
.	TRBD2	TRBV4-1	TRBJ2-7	CASSQIAGSYEQYF	TGCGCCAGCAGCCAAATAGCGGGTTCCTACGAGCAGTACTTC
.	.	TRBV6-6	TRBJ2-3	CASGRTDTQYF	TGTGCCAGCGGCCGGACAGATACGCAGTATTTT
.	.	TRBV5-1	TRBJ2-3	CASYSGTAVNTQYF	TGCGCCAGCTATTCCGGGACGGCTGTAAATACGCAGTATTTT
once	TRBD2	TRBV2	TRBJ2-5	CASSEGGSGIRETQYF	TGTGCCAGCAGTGAAGGGGGCAGCGGGATTAGAGAGACCCAGTACTTC
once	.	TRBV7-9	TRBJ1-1	CASSLAAGGWLNTEAFF	TGTGCCAGCAGCTTAGCCGCGGGGGGTTGGTTGAACACTGAAGCTTTCTTT
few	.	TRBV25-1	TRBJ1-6	CASSRTLLENSPLHF	TGTGCCAGCAGTAGGACTCTACTCGAAAATTCACCCCTCCACTTT
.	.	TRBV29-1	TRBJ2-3	CSSTVGTDTQYF	TGCAGCTCGACAGTGGGGACAGATACGCAGTATTTT
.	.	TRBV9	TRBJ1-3	CASSVATGYGNTIYF	TGTGCCAGCAGCGTAGCTACGGGGTATGGAAACACCATATATTTT
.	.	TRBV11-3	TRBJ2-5	CASSLGAGQETQYF	TGTGCCAGCAGCTTAGGGGCCGGACAAGAGACCCAGTACTTC
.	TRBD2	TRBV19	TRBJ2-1	CASSITSGSSHEQFF	TGTGCCAGTAGTATAACTAGCGGGAGTAGCCATGAGCAGTTCTTC
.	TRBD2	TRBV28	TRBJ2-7	CASSLPLGRGPYEQYF	TGTGCCAGCAGTTTACCCCTCGGGAGGGGACCCTACGAGCAGTACTTC
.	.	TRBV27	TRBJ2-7	CASSLSKRPFYEQYF	TGTGCCAGCAGTTTATCAAAGCGGCCATTCTACGAGCAGTACTTC
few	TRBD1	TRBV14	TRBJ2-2	CASSRDRGTGELFF	TGTGCCAGCAGCCGGGACAGGGGGACCGGGGAGCTGTTTTTT
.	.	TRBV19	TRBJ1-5	CASRWGISNQPQHF	TGTGCCAGTAGATGGGGAATTAGCAATCAGCCCCAGCATTTT